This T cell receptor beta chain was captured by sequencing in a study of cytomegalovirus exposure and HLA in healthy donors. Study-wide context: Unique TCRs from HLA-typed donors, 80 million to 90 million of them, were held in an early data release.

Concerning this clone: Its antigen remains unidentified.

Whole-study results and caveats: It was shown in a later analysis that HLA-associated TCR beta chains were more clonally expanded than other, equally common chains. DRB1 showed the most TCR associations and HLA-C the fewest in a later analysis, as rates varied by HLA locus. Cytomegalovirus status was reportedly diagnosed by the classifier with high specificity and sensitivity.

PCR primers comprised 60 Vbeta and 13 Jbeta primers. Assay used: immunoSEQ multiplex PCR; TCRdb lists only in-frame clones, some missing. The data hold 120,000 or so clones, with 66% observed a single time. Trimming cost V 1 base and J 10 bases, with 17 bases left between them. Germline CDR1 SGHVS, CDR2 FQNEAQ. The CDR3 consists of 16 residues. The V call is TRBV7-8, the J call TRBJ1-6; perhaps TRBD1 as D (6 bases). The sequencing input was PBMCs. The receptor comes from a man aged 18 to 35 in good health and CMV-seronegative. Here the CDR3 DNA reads TGTGCCAGCAGCTTAGGGGGACAAAGGGTTGGATCACCCCTCCACTTT. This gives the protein CASSLGGQRVGSPLHF.